This T cell receptor beta chain stems from a study of graft-versus-host responses after intestinal transplantation. Overall study findings and caveats: Across patients carrying graft-donor T cell macrochimerism, allografts held high graft-versus-host to host-versus-graft clonal ratios. Association was observed between peak circulating GvH clone levels and early post-transplant HvG declines.

V was shortened by 6 bases and J by 4 bases, with 15 bases between the two germline ends. Germline CDR1 reads MNHNS; CDR2 reads SASEGT. This CDR3 comprises 15 residues. As for this clone: Its antigen is not known.

The method was immunoSEQ multiplex PCR; TCRdb's version includes in-frame clones alone and lacks a portion of them. The sample has roughly 90,000 clones, about 87% seen once. J is TRBJ1-4 and V is TRBV6-1; unclear D gene. This TCR came from a human donor who was the organ donor for an intestinal transplant. The sequencing here drew on unstimulated CD4+ T cells sorted from spleen or lymph node cells, taken before transplant. The CDR3 loop is CASSPIGGVNEKLFF. The CDR3 DNA follows: TGTGCCAGCAGCCCTATAGGCGGAGTTAATGAAAAACTGTTTTTT.